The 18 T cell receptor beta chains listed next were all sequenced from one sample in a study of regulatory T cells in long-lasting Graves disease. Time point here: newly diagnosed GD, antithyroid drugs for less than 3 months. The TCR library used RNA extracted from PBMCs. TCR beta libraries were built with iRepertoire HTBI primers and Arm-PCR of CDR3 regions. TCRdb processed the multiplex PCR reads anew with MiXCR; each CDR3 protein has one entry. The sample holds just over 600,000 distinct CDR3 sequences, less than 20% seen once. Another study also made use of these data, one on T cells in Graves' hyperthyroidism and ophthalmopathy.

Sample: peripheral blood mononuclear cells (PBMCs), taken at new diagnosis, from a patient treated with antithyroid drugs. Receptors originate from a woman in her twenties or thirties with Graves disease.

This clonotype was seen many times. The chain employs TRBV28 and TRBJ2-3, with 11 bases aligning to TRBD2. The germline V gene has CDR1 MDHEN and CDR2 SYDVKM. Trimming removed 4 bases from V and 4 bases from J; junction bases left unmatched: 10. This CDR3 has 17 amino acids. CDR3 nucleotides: TGTGCCAGCAGTTCTCCCGTTAGCGGGAGGGCCCCAGATACGCAGTATTTT. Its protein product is CASSSPVSGRAPDTQYF. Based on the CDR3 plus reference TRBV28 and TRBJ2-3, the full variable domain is DVKVTQSSRYLVKRTGEKVFLECVQDMDHENMFWYRQDPGLGLRLIYFSYDVKMKEKGDIPEGYSVSREKKERFSLILESASTNQTSMYLCASSSPVSGRAPDTQYFGPGTRLTVL.

CDR3 in DNA: TGTGCCTGGAGTGCGAAGGGGCGCAATCAGCCCCAGCATTTT. Amino acid sequence: CAWSAKGRNQPQHF. The genes are TRBV30 and TRBJ1-5, with D possibly TRBD1 on 5 matching bases. V was pared by 1 base and J by 2 bases, with 9 bases between. The germline V gene has CDR1 GTSNPN and CDR2 SVGIG (reference sequence). This CDR3 spans 14 amino acids.

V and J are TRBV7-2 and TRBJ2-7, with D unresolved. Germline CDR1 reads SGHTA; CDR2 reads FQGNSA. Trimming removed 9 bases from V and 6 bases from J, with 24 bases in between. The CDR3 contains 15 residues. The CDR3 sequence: CASSISPIQASEQYF. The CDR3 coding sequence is TGTGCCAGTAGTATTTCCCCCATACAAGCTTCCGAGCAGTACTTC.

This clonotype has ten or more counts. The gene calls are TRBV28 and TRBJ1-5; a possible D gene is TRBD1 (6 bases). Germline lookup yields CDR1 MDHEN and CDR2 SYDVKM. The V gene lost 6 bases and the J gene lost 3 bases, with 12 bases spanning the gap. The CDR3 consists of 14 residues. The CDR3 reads CASSPGHYNQPQHF. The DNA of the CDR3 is TGTGCCAGCAGCCCGGGACACTACAATCAGCCCCAGCATTTT.

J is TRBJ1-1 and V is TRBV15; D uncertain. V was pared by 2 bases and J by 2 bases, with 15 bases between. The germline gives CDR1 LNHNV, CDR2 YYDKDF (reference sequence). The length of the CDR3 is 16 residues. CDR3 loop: CATSRTIGPRNTEAFF. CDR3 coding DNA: TGTGCCACCAGCAGAACGATCGGACCGAGAAACACTGAAGCTTTCTTT.

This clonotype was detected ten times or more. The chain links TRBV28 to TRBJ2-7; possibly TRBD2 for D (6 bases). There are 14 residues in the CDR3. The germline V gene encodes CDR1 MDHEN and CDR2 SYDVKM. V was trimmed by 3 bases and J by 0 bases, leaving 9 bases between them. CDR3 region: CASSFGGDSYEQYF. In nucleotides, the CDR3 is TGTGCCAGCAGTTTCGGGGGAGACTCCTACGAGCAGTACTTC.

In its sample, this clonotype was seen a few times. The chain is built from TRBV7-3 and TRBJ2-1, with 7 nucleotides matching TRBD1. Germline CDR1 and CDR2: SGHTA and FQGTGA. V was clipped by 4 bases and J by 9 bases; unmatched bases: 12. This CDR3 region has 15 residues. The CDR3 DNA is TGTGCCAGCAGCTCACACACCAAGGGGGCGGGTGAGCAGTTCTTC. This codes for CASSSHTKGAGEQFF.

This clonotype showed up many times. CDR3 bases: TGTGCCAGCAGCGTAAACAGCGGGAGAAACTACGAGCAGTACTTC. This encodes CASSVNSGRNYEQYF. The V call is TRBV9, the J call TRBJ2-7; 8 bases are shared with TRBD2. The CDR3 sequence is 15 residues long. Germline CDR1 is SGDLS and CDR2 is YYNGEE. V lost 1 base to trimming and J lost 3 bases; unmatched junction nucleotides: 6. Using reference TRBV9 and TRBJ2-7 for the parts outside the CDR3, the full variable domain is DSGVTQTPKHLITATGQRVTLRCSPRSGDLSVYWYQQSLDQGLQFLIQYYNGEERAKGNILERFSAQQFPDLHSELNLSSLELGDSALYFCASSVNSGRNYEQYFGPGTRLTVT.

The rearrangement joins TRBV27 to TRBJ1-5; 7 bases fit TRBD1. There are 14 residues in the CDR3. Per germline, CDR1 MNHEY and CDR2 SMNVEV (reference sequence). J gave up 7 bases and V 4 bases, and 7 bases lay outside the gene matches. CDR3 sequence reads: CASSSTGVAQPQHF. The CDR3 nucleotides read TGTGCCAGCAGTTCTACAGGGGTGGCGCAGCCCCAGCATTTT.

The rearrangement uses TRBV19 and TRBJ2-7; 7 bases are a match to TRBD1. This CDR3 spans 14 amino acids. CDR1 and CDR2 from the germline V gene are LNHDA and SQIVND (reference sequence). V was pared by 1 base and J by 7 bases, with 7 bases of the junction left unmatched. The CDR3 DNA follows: TGTGCCAGTAGTATAGGGGGACAGCTATTGGAGCAGTACTTC. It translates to CASSIGGQLLEQYF.

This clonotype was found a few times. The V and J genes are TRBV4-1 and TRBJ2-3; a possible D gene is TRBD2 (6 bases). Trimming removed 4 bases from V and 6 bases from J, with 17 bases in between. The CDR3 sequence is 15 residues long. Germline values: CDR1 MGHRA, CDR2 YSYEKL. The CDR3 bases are TGCGCCAGCAGCCCGGCGGACTACCGACGGGATACGCAGTATTTT. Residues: CASSPADYRRDTQYF.

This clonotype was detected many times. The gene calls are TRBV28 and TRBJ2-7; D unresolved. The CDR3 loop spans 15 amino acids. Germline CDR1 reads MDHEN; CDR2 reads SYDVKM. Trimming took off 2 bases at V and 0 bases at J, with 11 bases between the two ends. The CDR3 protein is CASSLPRKSSYEQYF. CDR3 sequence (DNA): TGTGCCAGCAGTTTACCGCGGAAGAGCTCCTACGAGCAGTACTTC.

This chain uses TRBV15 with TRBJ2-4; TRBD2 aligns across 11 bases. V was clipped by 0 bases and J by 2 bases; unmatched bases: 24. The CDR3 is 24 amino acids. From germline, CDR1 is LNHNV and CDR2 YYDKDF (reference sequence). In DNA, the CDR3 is TGTGCCACCAGCAGAGAGGGTAATAGGGCTAGCGGGAGGAGTCTTGAGATCACCAAAAACATTCAGTACTTC. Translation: CATSREGNRASGRSLEITKNIQYF.

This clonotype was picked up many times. The CDR3 DNA sequence: TGTGCCAGCAGGATTTCAAGAGTCGCCTACGAGCAGTACTTC. Translated, it gives CASRISRVAYEQYF. The chain combines TRBV27 with TRBJ2-7; the D is unclear. Per germline, CDR1 MNHEY and CDR2 SMNVEV (reference sequence). Trimming stripped 6 bases from V and 2 bases from J, with 14 bases between. The CDR3 is 14 residues long.

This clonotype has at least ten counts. For the CDR3, the DNA is TGTGCCAGCATGGGACAGCTCTACGAGCAGTACTTC. Its protein is CASMGQLYEQYF. The chain recombines TRBV6-1 with TRBJ2-7; 7 bases align to TRBD1. This CDR3 comprises 12 residues. Looked up from germline, CDR1 is MNHNS and CDR2 is SASEGT. V lost 7 bases, J lost 3 bases, and 3 bases stayed unmatched.

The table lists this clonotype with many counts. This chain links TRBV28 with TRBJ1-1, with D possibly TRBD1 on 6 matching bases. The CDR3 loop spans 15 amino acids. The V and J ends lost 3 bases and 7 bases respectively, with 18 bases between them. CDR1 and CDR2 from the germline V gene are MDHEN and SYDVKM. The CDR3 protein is CASSFLGAGGLEAFF. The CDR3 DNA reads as TGTGCCAGCAGTTTTCTTGGGGCGGGGGGCCTTGAAGCTTTCTTT. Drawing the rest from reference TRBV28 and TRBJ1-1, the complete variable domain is DVKVTQSSRYLVKRTGEKVFLECVQDMDHENMFWYRQDPGLGLRLIYFSYDVKMKEKGDIPEGYSVSREKKERFSLILESASTNQTSMYLCASSFLGAGGLEAFFGQGTRLTVV.

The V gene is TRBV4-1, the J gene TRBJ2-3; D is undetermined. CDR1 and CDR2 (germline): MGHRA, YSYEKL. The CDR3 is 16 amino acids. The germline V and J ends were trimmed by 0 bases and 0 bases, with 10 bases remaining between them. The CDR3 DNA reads TGCGCCAGCAGCCAAGAGGTCGCAGCTAGCACAGATACGCAGTATTTT. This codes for CASSQEVAASTDTQYF.

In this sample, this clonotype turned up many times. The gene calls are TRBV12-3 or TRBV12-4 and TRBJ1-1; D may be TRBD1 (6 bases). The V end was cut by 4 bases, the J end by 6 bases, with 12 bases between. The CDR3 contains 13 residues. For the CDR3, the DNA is TGTGCCAGCAGTTCTATGGACAGCCCTGAAGCTTTCTTT. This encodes CASSSMDSPEAFF.